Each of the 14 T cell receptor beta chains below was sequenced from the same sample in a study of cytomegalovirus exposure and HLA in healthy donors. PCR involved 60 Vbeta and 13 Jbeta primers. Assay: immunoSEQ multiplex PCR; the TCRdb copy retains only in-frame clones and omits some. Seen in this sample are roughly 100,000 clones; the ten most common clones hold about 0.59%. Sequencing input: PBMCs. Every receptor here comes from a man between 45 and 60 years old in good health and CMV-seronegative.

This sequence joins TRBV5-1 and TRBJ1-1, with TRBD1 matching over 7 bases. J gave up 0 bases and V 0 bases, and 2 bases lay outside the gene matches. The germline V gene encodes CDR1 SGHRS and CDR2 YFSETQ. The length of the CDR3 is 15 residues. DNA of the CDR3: TGCGCCAGCAGCTTGGGACAGGGCCTGAACACTGAAGCTTTCTTT. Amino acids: CASSLGQGLNTEAFF.

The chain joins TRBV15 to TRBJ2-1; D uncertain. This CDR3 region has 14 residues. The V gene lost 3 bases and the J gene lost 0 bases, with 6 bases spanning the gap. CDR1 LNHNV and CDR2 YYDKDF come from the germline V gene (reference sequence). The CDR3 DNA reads TGTGCCACCAGCAGCTATGGCTCCTACAATGAGCAGTTCTTC. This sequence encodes CATSSYGSYNEQFF.

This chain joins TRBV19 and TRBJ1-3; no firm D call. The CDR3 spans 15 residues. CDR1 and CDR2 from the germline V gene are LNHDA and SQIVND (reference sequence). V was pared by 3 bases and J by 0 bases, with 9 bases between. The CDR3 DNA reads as TGTGCCAGTAGTATTTTCGAGAGCTCTGGAAACACCATATATTTT. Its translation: CASSIFESSGNTIYF.

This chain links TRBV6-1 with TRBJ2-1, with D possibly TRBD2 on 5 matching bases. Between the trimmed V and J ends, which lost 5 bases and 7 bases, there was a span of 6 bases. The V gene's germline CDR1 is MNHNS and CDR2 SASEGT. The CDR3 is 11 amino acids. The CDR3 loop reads CASSSGNEQFF. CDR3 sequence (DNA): TGTGCCAGCAGTAGCGGTAATGAGCAGTTCTTC.

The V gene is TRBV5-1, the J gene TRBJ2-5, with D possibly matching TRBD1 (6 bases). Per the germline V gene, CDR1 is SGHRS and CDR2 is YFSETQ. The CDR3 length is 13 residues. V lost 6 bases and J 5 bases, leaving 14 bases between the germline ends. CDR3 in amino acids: CASTAQGVETQYF. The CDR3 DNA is TGCGCCAGCACCGCACAGGGCGTGGAGACCCAGTACTTC.

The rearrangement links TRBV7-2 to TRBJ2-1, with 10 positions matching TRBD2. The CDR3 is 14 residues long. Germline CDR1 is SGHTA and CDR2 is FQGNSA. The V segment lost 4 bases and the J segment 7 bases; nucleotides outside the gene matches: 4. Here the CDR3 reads CASSYASGGNEQFF. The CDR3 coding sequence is TGTGCCAGCAGCTACGCTAGCGGGGGAAATGAGCAGTTCTTC.

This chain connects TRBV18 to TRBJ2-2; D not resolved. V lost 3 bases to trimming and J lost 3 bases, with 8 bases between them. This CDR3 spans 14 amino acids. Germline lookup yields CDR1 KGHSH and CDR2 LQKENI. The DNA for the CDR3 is TGTGCCAGCTCACCCAGTTATTACACCGGGGAGCTGTTTTTT. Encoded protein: CASSPSYYTGELFF.

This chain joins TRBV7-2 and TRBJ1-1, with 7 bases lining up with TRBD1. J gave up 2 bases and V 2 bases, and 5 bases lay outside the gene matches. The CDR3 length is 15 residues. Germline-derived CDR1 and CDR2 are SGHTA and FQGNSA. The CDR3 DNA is TGTGCCAGCAGCTTACGGGACAGCACAAACACTGAAGCTTTCTTT. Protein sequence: CASSLRDSTNTEAFF.

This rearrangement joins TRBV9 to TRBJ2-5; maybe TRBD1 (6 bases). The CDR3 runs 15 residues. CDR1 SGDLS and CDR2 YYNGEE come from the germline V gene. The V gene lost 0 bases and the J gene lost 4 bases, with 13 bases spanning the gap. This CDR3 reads CASSVVVGGRETQYF. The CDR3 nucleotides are TGTGCCAGCAGCGTAGTTGTTGGGGGCAGAGAGACCCAGTACTTC.

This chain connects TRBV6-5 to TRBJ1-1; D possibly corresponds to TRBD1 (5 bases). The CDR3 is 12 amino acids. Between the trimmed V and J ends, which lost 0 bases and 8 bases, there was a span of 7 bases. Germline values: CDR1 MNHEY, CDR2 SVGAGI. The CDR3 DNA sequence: TGTGCCAGCAGTTACTCGGGGCAGGAAGCTTTCTTT. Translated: CASSYSGQEAFF.

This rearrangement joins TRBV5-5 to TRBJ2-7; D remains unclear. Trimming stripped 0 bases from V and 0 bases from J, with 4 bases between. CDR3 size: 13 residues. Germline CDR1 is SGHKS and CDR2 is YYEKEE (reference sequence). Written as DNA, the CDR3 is TGTGCCAGCAGCTTGGGAGCCTCCTACGAGCAGTACTTC. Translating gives CASSLGASYEQYF.

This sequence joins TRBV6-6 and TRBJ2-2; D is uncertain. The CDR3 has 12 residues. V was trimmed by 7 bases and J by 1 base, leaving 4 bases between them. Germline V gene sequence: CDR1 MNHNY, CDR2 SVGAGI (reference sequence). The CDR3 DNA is TGTGCCAGCACAGAGAACACCGGGGAGCTGTTTTTT. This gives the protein CASTENTGELFF.

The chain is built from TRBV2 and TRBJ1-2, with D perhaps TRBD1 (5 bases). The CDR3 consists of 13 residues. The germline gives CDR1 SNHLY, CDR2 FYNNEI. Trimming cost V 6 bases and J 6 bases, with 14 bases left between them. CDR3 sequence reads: CASRADGGDGYTF. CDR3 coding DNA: TGTGCCAGCAGAGCGGATGGGGGGGATGGCTACACCTTC. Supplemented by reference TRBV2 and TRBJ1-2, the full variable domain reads EPEVTQTPSHQVTQMGQEVILRCVPISNHLYFYWYRQILGQKVEFLVSFYNNEISEKSEIFDDQFSVERPDGSNFTLKIRSTKLEDSAMYFCASRADGGDGYTFGSGTRLTVV.

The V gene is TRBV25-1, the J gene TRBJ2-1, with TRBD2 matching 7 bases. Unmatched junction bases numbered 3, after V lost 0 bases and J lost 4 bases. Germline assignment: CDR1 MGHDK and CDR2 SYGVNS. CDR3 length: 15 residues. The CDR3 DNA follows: TGTGCCAGCAGTGAATACGGGGGGACTTACAATGAGCAGTTCTTC. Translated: CASSEYGGTYNEQFF.